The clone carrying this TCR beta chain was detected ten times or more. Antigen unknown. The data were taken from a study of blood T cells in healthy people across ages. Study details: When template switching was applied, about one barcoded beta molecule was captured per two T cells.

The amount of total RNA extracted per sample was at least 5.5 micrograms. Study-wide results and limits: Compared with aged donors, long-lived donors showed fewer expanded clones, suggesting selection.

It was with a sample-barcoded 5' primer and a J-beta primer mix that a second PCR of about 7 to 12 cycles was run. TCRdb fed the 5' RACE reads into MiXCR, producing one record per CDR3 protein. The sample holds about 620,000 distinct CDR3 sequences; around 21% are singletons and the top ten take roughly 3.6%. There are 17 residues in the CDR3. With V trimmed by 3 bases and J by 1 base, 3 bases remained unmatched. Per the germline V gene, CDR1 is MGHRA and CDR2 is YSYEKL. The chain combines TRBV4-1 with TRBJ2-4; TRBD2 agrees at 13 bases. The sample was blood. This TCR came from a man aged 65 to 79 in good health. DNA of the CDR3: TGCGCCAGCAGCCATCCGACTAGCGGGAGGGCCAAAAACATTCAGTACTTC. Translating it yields CASSHPTSGRAKNIQYF.